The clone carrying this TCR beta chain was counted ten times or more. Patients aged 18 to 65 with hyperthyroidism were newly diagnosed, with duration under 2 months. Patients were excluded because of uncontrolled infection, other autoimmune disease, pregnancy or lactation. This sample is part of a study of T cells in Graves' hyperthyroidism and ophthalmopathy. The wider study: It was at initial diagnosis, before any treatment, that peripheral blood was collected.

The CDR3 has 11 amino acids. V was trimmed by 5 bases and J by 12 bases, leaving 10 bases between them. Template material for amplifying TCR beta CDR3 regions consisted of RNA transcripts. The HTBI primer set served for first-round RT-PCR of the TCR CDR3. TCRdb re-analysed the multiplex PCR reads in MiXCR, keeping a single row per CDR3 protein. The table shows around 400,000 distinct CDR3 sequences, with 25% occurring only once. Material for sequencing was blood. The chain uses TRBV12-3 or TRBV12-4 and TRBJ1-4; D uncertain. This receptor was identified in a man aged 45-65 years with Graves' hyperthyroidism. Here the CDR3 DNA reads TGTGCCAGCAGTCTCGGGAGGGAACTGTTTTTT. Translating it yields CASSLGRELFF.